These 23 T cell receptor beta chains came from one sample sequenced in a study of breast tumors, draining lymph nodes, adjacent tissues. TCRdb reanalysed the multiplex PCR reads using MiXCR and keeps one entry per CDR3 protein. The repertoire holds approximately 130,000 distinct CDR3 sequences, 20% to 25% seen once, with roughly 2.7% in the top ten. Samples came from axillary lymph nodes draining the breast cancer. Source material: axillary lymph node tissue. Receptor source: a female donor with breast cancer. Some clones in this sample may be carry-over from other donors' samples.

On this clonotype itself: This may come from a read error, since a much larger clone is one base off. This chain joins TRBV6-5 and TRBJ1-2, with D unresolved. This CDR3 has 12 amino acids. Trimming pared 4 bases from V and 3 bases from J, leaving 6 bases between. Per the germline V gene, CDR1 is MNHEY and CDR2 is SVGAGI. CDR3 DNA sequence: TGTGCCAGCAGTTCGTCAGACTATGGCTACACCTTC. It translates to CASSSSDYGYTF.

In regard to this clonotype: A read error may be the cause here, since a much bigger clone is one base away. The chain is built from TRBV6-6 and TRBJ1-6; 7 nucleotides align to TRBD1. Germline loops: CDR1 MNHNY, CDR2 SVGAGI (reference sequence). There are 13 residues in the CDR3. In DNA, the CDR3 is TGTGCCTGCAGCCCGGACAGGTCCTCACCCCTCCACTTT. This translates into CACSPDRSSPLHF.

This clonotype has only a few counts. The chain carries TRBV4-1 and TRBJ2-3; 8 nucleotides agree with TRBD1. Germline CDR1 reads MGHRA; CDR2 reads YSYEKL. V was clipped by 2 bases and J by 0 bases; unmatched bases: 13. This CDR3 is 19 amino acids long. The CDR3 sequence: CASSQSRATGARSTDTQYF. The CDR3 coding sequence is TGCGCCAGCAGCCAAAGCCGAGCGACAGGGGCCCGTAGCACAGATACGCAGTATTTT.

This clonotype was seen at least ten times. This chain links TRBV4-1 with TRBJ2-2, with D possibly TRBD2 on 7 matching bases. The CDR3 consists of 16 residues. The germline CDR1 and CDR2 sequences are MGHRA and YSYEKL. Trimming removed 2 bases from V and 13 bases from J, with 23 bases in between. The CDR3 DNA sequence: TGCGCCAGCAGCCAACTCGCCTTGGGGGGGCTGACACTGCTGTTTTTT. As protein: CASSQLALGGLTLLFF.

This clonotype was seen ten or more times. J is TRBJ2-1 and V is TRBV6-5; TRBD2 agrees at 13 bases. V trimming: 6 bases; J trimming: 6 bases; junction bases outside the gene matches: 5. The CDR3 totals 15 residues. Germline CDR1 MNHEY, CDR2 SVGAGI. The CDR3 spells CASSDGLAGVNEQFF. CDR3 sequence (DNA): TGTGCCAGCAGCGACGGACTAGCGGGAGTCAATGAGCAGTTCTTC.

This clonotype has a count of ten or more. V is TRBV6-6 and J is TRBJ2-7, with 7 bases matching TRBD2. J was trimmed by 5 bases and V by 5 bases; bases with no gene match: 6. This CDR3 has 13 amino acids. Per the germline V gene, CDR1 is MNHNY and CDR2 is SVGAGI (reference sequence). CDR3 DNA: TGTGCCAGCAGTGAGGGAGGGTTCCACGAGCAGTACTTC. It codes for CASSEGGFHEQYF.

At least ten counts were recorded for this clonotype. The chain combines TRBV7-9 with TRBJ2-1, with D unclear. Germline V lookup: CDR1 SEHNR, CDR2 FQNEAQ (reference sequence). The CDR3 loop spans 13 amino acids. V was shortened by 1 base and J by 8 bases, with 9 bases between the two germline ends. The CDR3 DNA sequence: TGTGCCAGCAGCTTAGGGAGTAGGGATGAGCAGTTCTTC. Amino acid sequence: CASSLGSRDEQFF.

This clonotype came up a few times. DNA for the CDR3: TGTGCCAGCAGTTCCCTAAGGGGCCAGCCCCAGCATTTT. This translates into CASSSLRGQPQHF. The chain is built from TRBV27 and TRBJ1-5; possibly TRBD1 for D (5 bases). The CDR3 is made up of 13 amino acids. Trimming stripped 4 bases from V and 7 bases from J, with 11 bases between. Germline-derived CDR1 and CDR2 are MNHEY and SMNVEV (reference sequence).

This clonotype was seen at least ten times. The V and J genes are TRBV11-2 and TRBJ2-5; D may be TRBD2 (5 bases). Germline V gene data show CDR1 as SGHAT and CDR2 as FQNNGV. Trimming took off 6 bases at V and 7 bases at J, with 18 bases between the two ends. The CDR3 runs 14 residues. CDR3 in DNA: TGTGCCAGCAGACTCCGGGGTGGTGAGGGGACCCAGTACTTC. It is translated as CASRLRGGEGTQYF. Supplemented by reference TRBV11-2 and TRBJ2-5, the full variable domain reads EAGVAQSPRYKIIEKRQSVAFWCNPISGHATLYWYQQILGQGPKLLIQFQNNGVVDDSQLPKDRFSAERLKGVDSTLKIQPAKLEDSAVYLCASRLRGGEGTQYFGPGTRLLVL.

As regards this clonotype: Possible read error: a much larger clone is one base away. The chain combines TRBV6-1 with TRBJ1-3, with D maybe TRBD1 (5 bases). Germline CDR1 is MNHNS and CDR2 is SASEGT. The CDR3 spans 15 residues. V was trimmed by 3 bases and J by 2 bases, leaving 11 bases between them. CDR3 amino acids: CASSDRQRPGNTIYF. In DNA form, the CDR3 reads TGTGCCAGCAGTGACCGACAGAGACCTGGAAACACCATATATTTT.

As regards this clonotype: A clone one base away is much larger, so this may be a read error. The chain joins TRBV10-3 to TRBJ2-3; D remains ambiguous. The CDR3 runs 15 residues. V was cut by 4 bases and J by 2 bases, with 13 bases left in between. Germline-derived CDR1 and CDR2 are ENHRY and SYGVKD. The CDR3 is CAISVSAGLTDTQYF. The CDR3 DNA sequence: TGTGCCATCAGTGTGTCGGCCGGGCTCACAGATACGCAGTATTTT.

This clonotype was detected ten times or more. This chain connects TRBV9 to TRBJ1-2; D remains unclear. Deletions cut 0 bases from V and 8 bases from J, with 11 bases between. The CDR3 loop spans 13 amino acids. Germline CDR1 and CDR2: SGDLS and YYNGEE. CDR3 sequence reads: CASSVVHGEGYTF. In DNA, the CDR3 is TGTGCCAGCAGCGTAGTTCATGGGGAAGGCTACACCTTC.

This clonotype was detected ten times or more. This sequence joins TRBV10-1 and TRBJ2-5; 11 bases line up with TRBD2. The CDR3 contains 16 residues. Germline trimming cut 4 bases from V and 10 bases from J; bases unmatched to any gene: 14. CDR1 WNHNN and CDR2 SYGVQD come from the germline V gene (reference sequence). The chain's CDR3 is CASSVSGTSGPCVQYF. The CDR3 bases are TGCGCCAGCAGTGTTTCCGGGACTAGCGGTCCTTGCGTCCAGTACTTC.

This chain links TRBV28 with TRBJ2-1; 12 bases are shared with TRBD2. The CDR3 runs to 20 residues. Germline values: CDR1 MDHEN, CDR2 SYDVKM. Trimming took 7 bases from V and 0 from J; bases not matched to a gene: 16. The DNA of the CDR3 is TGTGCCAGCACCGGGCTAGCGGGAGGGTTCCCCCAAAGCTCCTACAATGAGCAGTTCTTC. Translating gives CASTGLAGGFPQSSYNEQFF.

This clonotype was detected many times. This chain connects TRBV11-2 to TRBJ2-3, with 8 positions matching TRBD2. This CDR3 comprises 16 residues. Germline lookup yields CDR1 SGHAT and CDR2 FQNNGV. The trim removed 5 bases at V and 4 bases at J, leaving 11 bases unmatched. The CDR3: CASSPPVAGGSDTQYF. DNA for the CDR3: TGTGCCAGCAGCCCCCCGGTGGCGGGAGGCTCAGATACGCAGTATTTT.

This clonotype appeared many times. V and J are TRBV5-1 and TRBJ2-3, with D uncertain. The germline V and J ends were trimmed by 0 bases and 4 bases, with 18 bases remaining between them. There are 17 residues in the CDR3. Germline-derived CDR1 and CDR2 are SGHRS and YFSETQ. The CDR3 spells CASSLAGSQTVADTQYF. The CDR3 DNA reads TGCGCCAGCAGCTTGGCCGGCTCTCAAACGGTGGCAGATACGCAGTATTTT.

This clonotype has only a few counts. This chain connects TRBV3-2 to TRBJ1-5; TRBD1 is the table's D call, not checked against the DNA. TRBV3-2 is termed a pseudogene. The CDR3 covers 20 residues. The CDR3 spells CASSQEGTGGTGLRGQPQHF. The CDR3 DNA follows: TGTGCCAGCAGCCAAGAAGGGACAGGGGGGACTGGGCTCCGAGGTCAGCCCCAGCATTTT.

This clonotype was seen many times. The chain joins TRBV7-3 to TRBJ2-2; TRBD1 matches 7 bases. CDR1 SGHTA and CDR2 FQGTGA come from the germline V gene. The CDR3 runs to 14 residues. V was pared by 6 bases and J by 4 bases, with 5 bases of the junction left unmatched. This CDR3 reads CASSRQGTTGELFF. For the CDR3, the DNA is TGTGCCAGCAGTCGACAGGGCACCACCGGGGAGCTGTTTTTT.

There are many counts of this clonotype. V usage is TRBV27 and J usage is TRBJ2-6, with D tentatively TRBD1 or TRBD2 (5 bases each). V was shortened by 8 bases and J by 0 bases, with 8 bases between the two germline ends. This CDR3 comprises 14 residues. Germline V CDR1 and CDR2: MNHEY, SMNVEV (reference sequence). CDR3 DNA: TGTGCCAGCGGGACGGACTCTGGGGCCAACGTCCTGACTTTC. It translates to CASGTDSGANVLTF.

In this sample, this clonotype turned up many times. The chain combines TRBV7-9 with TRBJ2-1, with TRBD2 matching 13 bases. The CDR3 length is 15 residues. Unmatched junction bases numbered 2, after V lost 3 bases and J lost 6 bases. In germline, CDR1 is SEHNR, CDR2 FQNEAQ (reference sequence). CDR3 in DNA: TGTGCCAGCAGCTTCCGGACTAGCGGGAGCAATGAGCAGTTCTTC. Its translation is CASSFRTSGSNEQFF.

The rearrangement links TRBV28 to TRBJ2-7; D call uncertain. Trimming removed 5 bases from V and 3 bases from J, with 11 bases in between. The CDR3 loop spans 13 amino acids. Germline V gene sequence: CDR1 MDHEN, CDR2 SYDVKM. CDR3 nucleotides: TGTGCCAGCAGTCCCCCGAGGAGCTACGAGCAGTACTTC. Its protein product is CASSPPRSYEQYF.

This clonotype was seen only a few times. This chain links TRBV2 with TRBJ2-6; D is uncertain. The CDR3 is 14 residues long. The germline V gene encodes CDR1 SNHLY and CDR2 FYNNEI. Trimming removed 6 bases at V and 4 bases at J, with 10 bases between. CDR3 DNA sequence: TGTGCCAGCAGATACACGTCGGGGGCCAACGTCCTGACTTTC. Its protein is CASRYTSGANVLTF.

In the case of this clonotype: A read error may explain this, as a much larger clone is one base away. The gene calls are TRBV7-2 and TRBJ2-3; TRBD2 might be the D (6 bases). The CDR3 has 13 residues. The germline CDR1 and CDR2 sequences are SGHTA and FQGNSA. For the CDR3, the DNA is TGTGCCAGCAGCTCGACTACTGGGACTGCAAACGACTTT. The encoded protein is CASSSTTGTANDF.